A single sample is the source of the 9 T cell receptor beta chains below, sequenced in a study of identical twins. A single record per CDR3 protein comes from TCRdb applying MiXCR to the 5' RACE reads. The sample lists about 700,000 distinct CDR3 sequences; 8.6% were seen once. The sample also formed part of further work on yellow fever vaccine responses in identical twins.

Input material: PBMCs. Every receptor here comes from a woman younger than 35 in good health.

This clonotype was counted a few times. J is TRBJ1-2 and V is TRBV11-2; unclear D gene. CDR3 length equals 14 residues. Germline assignment: CDR1 SGHAT and CDR2 FQNNGV. V was trimmed by 3 bases and J by 4 bases, leaving 12 bases between them. The CDR3 DNA reads TGTGCCAGCAGCTTCGCGGGTGCTCCCTATGGCTACACCTTC. Translation: CASSFAGAPYGYTF.

Only a few counts were recorded for this clonotype. V and J are TRBV7-3 and TRBJ2-3; 8 nucleotides line up with TRBD1. Unmatched junction bases numbered 6, after V lost 5 bases and J lost 5 bases. Germline values: CDR1 SGHTA, CDR2 FQGTGA. The CDR3 is 14 residues long. The CDR3: CASSLTGAKDTQYF. The DNA of the CDR3 is TGTGCCAGCAGCCTGACAGGGGCGAAAGATACGCAGTATTTT. The full variable domain, rest sourced from reference TRBV7-3 and TRBJ2-3, is GAGVSQTPSNKVTEKGKYVELRCDPISGHTALYWYRQSLGQGPEFLIYFQGTGAADDSGLPNDRFFAVRPEGSVSTLKIQRTERGDSAVYLCASSLTGAKDTQYFGPGTRLTVL.

This clonotype was found many times. This chain uses TRBV29-1 with TRBJ2-7; 11 nucleotides match TRBD2. This CDR3 spans 14 amino acids. In germline, CDR1 is SQVTM, CDR2 ANQGSEA. V lost 5 bases, J lost 4 bases, and 7 bases stayed unmatched. CDR3 bases: TGCAGCGTTCTACTAGCGGGAGTCCTTTACGAGCAGTACTTC. Translated: CSVLLAGVLYEQYF.

This clonotype showed up many times. The rearrangement uses TRBV5-1 and TRBJ2-2; the D is unclear. Germline loops: CDR1 SGHRS, CDR2 YFSETQ. This CDR3 spans 15 amino acids. The V end lost 2 bases, the J end lost 4 bases, and 12 bases lay between the germline ends. The chain's CDR3 is CASSFAGLGTGELFF. CDR3 nucleotide sequence: TGCGCCAGCAGCTTTGCAGGCCTAGGCACCGGGGAGCTGTTTTTT.

To note about this clonotype: A read error may produce the germline difference seen at one junction end. The V and J genes are TRBV4-3 and TRBJ2-5; TRBD1 is a possible D gene (5 bases). CDR1 LGHNA and CDR2 YSLEER come from the germline V gene. The CDR3 loop spans 13 amino acids. The CDR3: CASSQDGTGARHF. The CDR3 DNA follows: TGCGCCAGCAGCCAAGATGGAACAGGCGCCCGACACTTC.

The chain carries TRBV10-3 and TRBJ1-3; no clear D. The germline V and J ends were trimmed by 2 bases and 0 bases, with 5 bases remaining between them. CDR3 length equals 14 residues. Germline lookup yields CDR1 ENHRY and CDR2 SYGVKD. For the CDR3, the DNA is TGTGCCATCAGTGAGGTAAACTCTGGAAACACCATATATTTT. As protein: CAISEVNSGNTIYF.

This clonotype was detected many times. The V gene is TRBV6-5, the J gene TRBJ2-1, with D hard to call. The V and J ends lost 6 bases and 8 bases respectively, with 11 bases between them. Germline assignment: CDR1 MNHEY and CDR2 SVGAGI. The CDR3 spans 12 residues. The CDR3 DNA reads as TGTGCCAGCAGCCTCTCCGGCGATGAGCAGTTCTTC. Protein: CASSLSGDEQFF.

In its sample, this clonotype was seen once. This CDR3 reads CASSYSGREGPVEQFF. CDR3 in DNA: TGCGCCAGCAGTTATAGCGGGAGGGAGGGGCCGGTTGAGCAGTTCTTC. The genes are TRBV10-2 and TRBJ2-1; 11 nucleotides agree with TRBD2. The CDR3 extends over 16 amino acids. Germline V gene data show CDR1 as WSHSY and CDR2 as SAAADI. The ends lost 5 bases at V and 9 bases at J; junction bases unmatched: 12.

This clonotype was counted ten times or more. The chain links TRBV4-3 to TRBJ2-7, with 11 bases that match TRBD2. This CDR3 region has 15 residues. Germline lookup yields CDR1 LGHNA and CDR2 YSLEER. V was clipped by 0 bases and J by 4 bases; unmatched bases: 2. The CDR3 region is CASSQEWTSGYEQYF. For the CDR3, the DNA is TGCGCCAGCAGCCAAGAATGGACTAGCGGGTACGAGCAGTACTTC.